This record concerns one T cell receptor (beta chain) sequence. Its specificity is unknown. This specimen comes from a study of CD8+ T cells in alopecia areata. Study-wide results and limits: Persistence of many expanded lesional clones was seen in scalp and blood during tofacitinib.

Regarding treatment: oral pan-JAK inhibitor, 5-10 mg twice daily. Investigators isolated RNA and reverse transcribed it into cDNA to act as the sequencing template. The table came from immunoSEQ multiplex PCR; TCRdb's copy has only in-frame clones and leaves some out. The data hold about 200,000 clones, with 30% to 40% observed a single time. The source is a human donor with alopecia areata. The starting material was CD4+ T cells sorted from blood, obtained between weeks 30 and 35, from a patient treated with tofacitinib.

The CDR3 region is CASSFGGGPRSETQYF. In nucleotides, the CDR3 is TGCGCCAGCAGCTTTGGGGGGGGCCCGAGGAGCGAGACCCAGTACTTC. V and J are TRBV5-1 and TRBJ2-5; TRBD2 is a possible D gene (7 bases). The germline V gene encodes CDR1 SGHRS and CDR2 YFSETQ. V was clipped by 2 bases and J by 5 bases, with 19 bases between them. This CDR3 contains 16 residues.